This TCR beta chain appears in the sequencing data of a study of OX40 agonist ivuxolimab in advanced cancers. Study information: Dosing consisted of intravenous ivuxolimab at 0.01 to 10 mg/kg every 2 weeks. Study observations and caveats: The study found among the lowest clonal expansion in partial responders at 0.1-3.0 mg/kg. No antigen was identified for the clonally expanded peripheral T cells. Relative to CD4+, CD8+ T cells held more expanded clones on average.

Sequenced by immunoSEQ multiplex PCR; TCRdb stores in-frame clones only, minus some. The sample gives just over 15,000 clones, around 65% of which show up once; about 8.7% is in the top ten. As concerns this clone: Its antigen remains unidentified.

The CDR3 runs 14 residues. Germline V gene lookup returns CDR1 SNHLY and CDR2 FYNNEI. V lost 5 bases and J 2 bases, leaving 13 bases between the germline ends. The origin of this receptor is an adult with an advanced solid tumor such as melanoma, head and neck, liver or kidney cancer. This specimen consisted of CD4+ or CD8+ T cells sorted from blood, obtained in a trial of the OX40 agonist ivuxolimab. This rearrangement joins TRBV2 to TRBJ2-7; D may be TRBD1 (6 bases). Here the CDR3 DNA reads TGTGCCAGCAGTTACCCAAGGGGGACCTACGAGCAGTACTTC. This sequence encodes CASSYPRGTYEQYF.